What follows describes a single T cell receptor (beta chain). This sample was taken from a study of blood T cell repertoires in COVID-19. Overall study: Acute-phase and convalescent COVID-19 samples originated in the United States, Italy and Spain. PBMCs, B-cell-depleted T cells, or T cells provided the cDNA or gDNA that made up the material.

Original analysis: From reference gene primer amplification, estimates of nucleated cell counts were derived. Data came from immunoSEQ multiplex PCR; TCRdb stores just in-frame clones and leaves some out. V and J calls and clone size are given by that table; D and trimming were obtained from the DNA. The profile shows approximately 60,000 clones, roughly four fifths of them singletons. The CDR3 runs 16 residues. Germline trimming cut 6 bases from V and 2 bases from J; bases unmatched to any gene: 5. The germline V gene encodes CDR1 SGHKS and CDR2 YYEKEE (reference sequence). This rearrangement joins TRBV5-5 to TRBJ2-5; 15 bases align to TRBD2. Input material: peripheral blood. The source is an elderly woman with acute or convalescent COVID-19. The CDR3 is CASTVGLAGGQETQYF. The CDR3 DNA reads as TGTGCCAGCACCGTCGGACTAGCGGGGGGGCAAGAGACCCAGTACTTC.